A single sample gave rise to the 5 T cell receptor beta chains below, sequenced in a study of cytomegalovirus exposure and HLA in healthy donors. PCR primers comprised 60 Vbeta and 13 Jbeta primers. The data were produced by immunoSEQ multiplex PCR, yet TCRdb's version contains in-frame clones alone and is incomplete. Of approximately 110,000 clones listed, around 78% are singletons. Input material: PBMCs. These receptors all come from a man aged 35-49 years in good health and CMV-seronegative.

The rearrangement uses TRBV5-8 and TRBJ1-1, with D unresolved. Trimming removed 10 bases at V and 7 bases at J, with 14 bases between. The CDR3 runs 11 residues. CDR1 and CDR2 from the germline V gene are SGHTS and YDEGEE. CDR3 residues: CAGYSTIEAFF. The CDR3 nucleotides read TGTGCCGGTTACAGCACGATTGAAGCTTTCTTT.

This clone was picked up a small number of times. An end of the junction differs from the germline gene, which may be a read error. The rearrangement uses TRBV7-7 and TRBJ2-1; 10 bases fit TRBD1. This CDR3 comprises 15 residues. Per the germline V gene, CDR1 is SSHAT and CDR2 is FNYEAQ (reference sequence). The CDR3 sequence: CASSVDRGLGNEQFF. In nucleotides, the CDR3 is TGTGCTAGCAGCGTAGACAGGGGGCTCGGGAATGAGCAGTTCTTC.

This clone came up a few times. The genes are TRBV7-2 and TRBJ1-2; weak D call: TRBD1 (6 bases). The CDR3 runs 14 residues. Germline V lookup: CDR1 SGHTA, CDR2 FQGNSA. The ends were cut back, 4 bases at V and 3 bases at J, with 12 bases in the middle. Here the CDR3 reads CASSSQGWDYGYTF. DNA of the CDR3: TGTGCCAGCAGCTCCCAGGGGTGGGACTATGGCTACACCTTC.

Only a few counts were recorded for this clone. The chain has TRBV29-1 and TRBJ1-3; D remains unclear. CDR3 size: 11 residues. With 5 bases removed from V and 8 bases from J, the gap between germline ends came to 10 bases. The germline V gene encodes CDR1 SQVTM and CDR2 ANQGSEA. The DNA for the CDR3 is TGCAGCGTTTCAGTCGGGGACACCATATATTTT. Translation: CSVSVGDTIYF. Drawing the rest from reference TRBV29-1 and TRBJ1-3, the complete variable domain is SAVISQKPSRDICQRGTSLTIQCQVDSQVTMMFWYRQQPGQSLTLIATANQGSEATYESGFVIDKFPISRPNLTFSTLTVSNMSPEDSSIYLCSVSVGDTIYFGEGSWLTVV.

This clone was detected only once. The rearrangement links TRBV4-1 to TRBJ2-3, with a possible D match to TRBD2 (6 bases). V was shortened by 4 bases and J by 2 bases, with 13 bases between the two germline ends. The CDR3 has 15 amino acids. Germline CDR1 is MGHRA and CDR2 is YSYEKL. The CDR3 protein is CASSRTSLNTDTQYF. The CDR3, as DNA: TGCGCCAGCAGCCGAACTAGCTTAAACACAGATACGCAGTATTTT.